The 19 T cell receptor beta chains given below trace back to one sample, sequenced in a study of T cells after posttransplantation cyclophosphamide. Measured with immunoSEQ multiplex PCR; TCRdb has only the in-frame clones, and not every one. The repertoire has about 15,000 clones, less than 90% of them found once; the top ten carry around 5%. Control samples came 1 year after myeloablative marrow transplants with methotrexate plus calcineurin inhibitor. The sample in question was PBMCs, obtained more than 350 days after allogeneic stem cell transplant with calcineurin inhibitor and methotrexate. These receptors came from a male patient aged 18 to 29 who received an allogeneic stem cell transplant from a related donor, was CMV-positive, and had no GVHD. Some T cells could come from the graft donor.

V and J are TRBV27 and TRBJ1-3; TRBD1 matches 8 bases. The CDR3 has 15 residues. V shed 5 bases, J shed 0 bases, and the junction held 3 bases outside the gene matches. CDR1 and CDR2 (germline): MNHEY, SMNVEV (reference sequence). The CDR3 nucleotides read TGTGCCAGCAGTAATACAGGGGGCTCTGGAAACACCATATATTTT. Translated: CASSNTGGSGNTIYF.

This chain links TRBV7-9 with TRBJ1-2; 7 bases agree with TRBD1. Germline V gene data show CDR1 as SEHNR and CDR2 as FQNEAQ (reference sequence). The CDR3 extends over 14 amino acids. V shed 3 bases, J shed 6 bases, and the junction held 7 bases outside the gene matches. CDR3 protein: CASSLGRGRDGYTF. CDR3 sequence (DNA): TGTGCCAGCAGCTTGGGTAGGGGGCGGGATGGCTACACCTTC.

The chain has TRBV6-5 and TRBJ2-1, with D unclear. Germline V gene lookup returns CDR1 MNHEY and CDR2 SVGAGI. The CDR3 has 14 residues. Trimming cost V 4 bases and J 8 bases, with 15 bases left between them. The DNA of the CDR3 is TGTGCCAGCAGTTCCGCCAGCAGGAATGATGAGCAGTTCTTC. Protein product: CASSSASRNDEQFF.

This clone was seen only once. The CDR3 loop reads CASSQDKDLGAFF. DNA for the CDR3: TGTGCCAGCAGCCAAGATAAGGACTTGGGAGCTTTCTTT. The chain employs TRBV4-2 and TRBJ1-1; no firm D call. Trimming removed 0 bases at V and 10 bases at J, with 12 bases between. Germline CDR1 LGHNA, CDR2 YNFKEQ. This CDR3 has 13 residues.

This clone has a single count. The rearrangement joins TRBV29-1 to TRBJ1-1, with D perhaps TRBD1 (5 bases). V was pared by 4 bases and J by 10 bases, with 13 bases between. The CDR3 runs to 11 residues. The V gene's germline CDR1 is SQVTM and CDR2 ANQGSEA. The CDR3: CSVVRGYVAFF. The CDR3 DNA follows: TGCAGCGTTGTAAGGGGCTACGTAGCTTTCTTT.

Only a few counts were recorded for this clone. V is TRBV28 and J is TRBJ1-2; 8 bases fit TRBD1. CDR1 MDHEN and CDR2 SYDVKM come from the germline V gene. The CDR3 extends over 15 amino acids. V lost 5 bases to trimming and J lost 2 bases; unmatched junction nucleotides: 7. Here the CDR3 DNA reads TGTGCCAGCAGTACGACAGGGGCGGTAAACTATGGCTACACCTTC. This codes for CASSTTGAVNYGYTF.

The V call is TRBV5-1, the J call TRBJ1-5; D is perhaps TRBD1 (6 bases). This CDR3 has 16 amino acids. Trimming took 2 bases from V and 3 from J, leaving 15 bases between them. Germline V gene data show CDR1 as SGHRS and CDR2 as YFSETQ. Written as DNA, the CDR3 is TGCGCCAGCAGCTTCGGTGTAGGGGGTGACAATCAGCCCCAGCATTTT. As protein: CASSFGVGGDNQPQHF.

The rearrangement links TRBV5-1 to TRBJ2-1; 9 bases agree with TRBD2. Germline V gives CDR1 SGHRS, CDR2 YFSETQ. V was clipped by 2 bases and J by 9 bases; unmatched bases: 18. The CDR3 has 18 residues. The CDR3: CASSLLMGGRGLDSEQFF. Written as DNA, the CDR3 is TGCGCCAGCAGCTTACTCATGGGCGGGAGGGGCCTGGACAGTGAGCAGTTCTTC.

This clone appeared once. The chain uses TRBV18 and TRBJ1-1; D is unresolved. Between the trimmed V and J ends, which lost 4 bases and 5 bases, there was a span of 14 bases. In germline, CDR1 is KGHSH, CDR2 LQKENI. This CDR3 spans 14 amino acids. The chain's CDR3 is CASSQVPSRTEAFF. The CDR3 nucleotides are TGTGCCAGCTCACAAGTCCCCAGCAGGACTGAAGCTTTCTTT.

J is TRBJ2-2 and V is TRBV5-1; possible D gene TRBD1, 6 bases. V was trimmed by 2 bases and J by 6 bases, leaving 14 bases between them. The CDR3 loop spans 15 amino acids. The germline CDR1 and CDR2 sequences are SGHRS and YFSETQ. CDR3 in amino acids: CASSLQDSISGELFF. The CDR3 nucleotides are TGCGCCAGCAGCTTACAGGACAGCATCTCCGGGGAGCTGTTTTTT.

The DNA for the CDR3 is TGTGCCAGCAGTTACTCAGGAGTCCCAAGCGAGCAGTACTTC. Translating gives CASSYSGVPSEQYF. This sequence joins TRBV6-5 and TRBJ2-7; D gene ambiguous. Germline assignment: CDR1 MNHEY and CDR2 SVGAGI. CDR3 length equals 14 residues. Trimming removed 0 bases from V and 6 bases from J, with 12 bases in between.

The gene calls are TRBV6-6 and TRBJ2-5, with TRBD1 identical over 8 bases. CDR1 and CDR2 from the germline V gene are MNHNY and SVGAGI (reference sequence). The length of the CDR3 is 14 residues. V was pared by 2 bases and J by 7 bases, with 6 bases of the junction left unmatched. This CDR3 reads CASSYAEQGVTQYF. The DNA of the CDR3 is TGTGCCAGCAGTTACGCGGAACAGGGGGTGACCCAGTACTTC.

The chain joins TRBV30 to TRBJ1-6; the D gene is possibly TRBD1 (5 bases). This CDR3 region has 13 residues. CDR1 is GTSNPN and CDR2 is SVGIG in the germline V gene (reference sequence). Trimming left V 4 bases short and J 6 bases short, with 10 bases between. The CDR3 DNA sequence: TGTGCCTGGATGCAGGGTGGTAATTCACCCCTCCACTTT. Its translation is CAWMQGGNSPLHF.

This chain uses TRBV7-8 with TRBJ2-2, with TRBD2 matching over 7 bases. Trimming cost V 6 bases and J 4 bases; bases outside gene matches: 8. The CDR3 sequence is 15 residues long. Per the germline V gene, CDR1 is SGHVS and CDR2 is FQNEAQ. The CDR3 DNA reads as TGTGCCAGCAGAGATATGCGGGGGTCCACCGGGGAGCTGTTTTTT. This codes for CASRDMRGSTGELFF.

The chain recombines TRBV28 with TRBJ1-1, with TRBD1 as a possible D gene (5 bases). The V and J ends lost 8 bases and 0 bases respectively, with 16 bases between them. This CDR3 is built from 15 residues. CDR1 MDHEN and CDR2 SYDVKM come from the germline V gene. CDR3 protein: CASVGKQVMNTEAFF. The DNA of the CDR3 is TGTGCCAGCGTTGGTAAACAGGTAATGAACACTGAAGCTTTCTTT.

The chain joins TRBV7-9 to TRBJ2-1, with TRBD1 as a possible D gene (6 bases). V shed 5 bases and J shed 9 bases, with 20 bases lying between them. The CDR3 length is 15 residues. CDR1 is SEHNR, CDR2 FQNEAQ, per germline (reference sequence). Here the CDR3 DNA reads TGTGCCAGCAGCCAGGTTCAGGGGCCTAACAGTGAGCAGTTCTTC. Amino acid sequence: CASSQVQGPNSEQFF.

V gene TRBV7-9 combines with J gene TRBJ2-1, with a possible D match to TRBD2 (6 bases). Germline values: CDR1 SEHNR, CDR2 FQNEAQ (reference sequence). V shed 1 base and J shed 0 bases, with 7 bases lying between them. The CDR3 extends over 15 amino acids. The CDR3 region is CASSLGTTSYNEQFF. CDR3 DNA: TGTGCCAGCAGCTTAGGGACTACCTCCTACAATGAGCAGTTCTTC.

The J gene is TRBJ2-7, the V gene TRBV9; D gene ambiguous. This CDR3 comprises 14 residues. Germline V CDR1 and CDR2: SGDLS, YYNGEE. V lost 0 bases, J lost 4 bases, and 11 bases lay in between. The CDR3 DNA sequence: TGTGCCAGCAGCGTAGGGGCAGAGCCGTACGAGCAGTACTTC. Translated: CASSVGAEPYEQYF.

V is TRBV2 and J is TRBJ1-4, with a weak D call TRBD1 (5 bases). Germline V gene data show CDR1 as SNHLY and CDR2 as FYNNEI. With 4 bases removed from V and 2 bases from J, the gap between germline ends came to 8 bases. The CDR3 contains 14 residues. CDR3 region: CASSVRQTNEKLFF. CDR3 nucleotides: TGTGCCAGCAGTGTTCGACAGACTAATGAAAAACTGTTTTTT. The variable domain in full, completed from reference TRBV2 and TRBJ1-4, reads EPEVTQTPSHQVTQMGQEVILRCVPISNHLYFYWYRQILGQKVEFLVSFYNNEISEKSEIFDDQFSVERPDGSNFTLKIRSTKLEDSAMYFCASSVRQTNEKLFFGSGTQLSVL.